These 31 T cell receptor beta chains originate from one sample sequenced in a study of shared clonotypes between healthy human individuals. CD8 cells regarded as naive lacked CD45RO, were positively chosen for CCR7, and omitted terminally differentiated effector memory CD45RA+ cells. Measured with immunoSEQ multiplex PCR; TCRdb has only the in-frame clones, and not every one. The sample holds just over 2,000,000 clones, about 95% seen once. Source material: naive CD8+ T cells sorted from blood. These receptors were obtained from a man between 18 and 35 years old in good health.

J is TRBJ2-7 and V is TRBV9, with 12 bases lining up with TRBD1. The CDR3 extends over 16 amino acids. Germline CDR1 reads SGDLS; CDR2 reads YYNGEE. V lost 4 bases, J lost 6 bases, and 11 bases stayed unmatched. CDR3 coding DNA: TGTGCCAGCAGCAACCCCGGGGGACAGGGGGCCAGCGAGCAGTACTTC. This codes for CASSNPGGQGASEQYF.

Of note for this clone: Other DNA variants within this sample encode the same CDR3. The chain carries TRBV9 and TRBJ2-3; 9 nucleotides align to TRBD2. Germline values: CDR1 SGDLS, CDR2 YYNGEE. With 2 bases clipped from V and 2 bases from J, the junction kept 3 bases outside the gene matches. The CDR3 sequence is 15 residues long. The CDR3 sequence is CASSVAGGITDTQYF. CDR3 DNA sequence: TGTGCCAGCAGCGTGGCGGGAGGGATCACAGATACGCAGTATTTT.

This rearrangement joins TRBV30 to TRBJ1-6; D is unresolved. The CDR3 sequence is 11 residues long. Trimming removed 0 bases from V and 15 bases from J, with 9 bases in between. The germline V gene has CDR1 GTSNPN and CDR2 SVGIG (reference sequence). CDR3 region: CAWSVTTLLHF. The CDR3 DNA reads TGTGCCTGGAGTGTAACCACGCTCCTCCACTTT.

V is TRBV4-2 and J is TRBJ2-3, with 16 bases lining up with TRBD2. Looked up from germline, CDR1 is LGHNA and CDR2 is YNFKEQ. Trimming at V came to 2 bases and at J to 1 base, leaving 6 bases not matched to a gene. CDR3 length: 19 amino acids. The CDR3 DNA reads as TGTGCCAGCAGCCAACCGGGACTAGCGGGAGGGCCTGGCACAGATACGCAGTATTTT. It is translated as CASSQPGLAGGPGTDTQYF.

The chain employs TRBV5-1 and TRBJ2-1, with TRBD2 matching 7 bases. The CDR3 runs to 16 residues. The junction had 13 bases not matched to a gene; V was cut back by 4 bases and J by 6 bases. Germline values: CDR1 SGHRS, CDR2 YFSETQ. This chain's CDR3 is CASSPAGDAWGNEQFF. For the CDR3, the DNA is TGCGCCAGCAGCCCGGCGGGGGACGCATGGGGCAATGAGCAGTTCTTC.

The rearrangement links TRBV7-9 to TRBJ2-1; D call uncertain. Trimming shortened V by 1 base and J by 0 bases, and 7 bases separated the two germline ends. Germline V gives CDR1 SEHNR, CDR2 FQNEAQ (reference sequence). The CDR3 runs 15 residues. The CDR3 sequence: CASSLDVSSYNEQFF. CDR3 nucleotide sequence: TGTGCCAGCAGCTTAGACGTTAGCTCCTACAATGAGCAGTTCTTC. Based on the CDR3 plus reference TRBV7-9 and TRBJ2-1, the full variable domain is DTGVSQNPRHKITKRGQNVTFRCDPISEHNRLYWYRQTLGQGPEFLTYFQNEAQLEKSRLLSDRFSAERPKGSFSTLEIQRTEQGDSAMYLCASSLDVSSYNEQFFGPGTRLTVL.

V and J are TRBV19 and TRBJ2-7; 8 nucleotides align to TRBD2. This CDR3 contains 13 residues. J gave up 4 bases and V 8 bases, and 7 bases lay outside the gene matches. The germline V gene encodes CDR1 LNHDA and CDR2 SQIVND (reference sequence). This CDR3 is CASHASGSYEQYF. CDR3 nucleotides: TGTGCCAGTCATGCTAGCGGGTCTTACGAGCAGTACTTC.

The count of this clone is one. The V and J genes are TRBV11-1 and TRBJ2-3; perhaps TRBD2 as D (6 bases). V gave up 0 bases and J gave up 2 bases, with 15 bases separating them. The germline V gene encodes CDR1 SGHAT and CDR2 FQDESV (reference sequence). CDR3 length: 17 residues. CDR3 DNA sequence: TGTGCCAGCAGCTTAGCCAATTCGTGGGGACTCACAGATACGCAGTATTTT. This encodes CASSLANSWGLTDTQYF.

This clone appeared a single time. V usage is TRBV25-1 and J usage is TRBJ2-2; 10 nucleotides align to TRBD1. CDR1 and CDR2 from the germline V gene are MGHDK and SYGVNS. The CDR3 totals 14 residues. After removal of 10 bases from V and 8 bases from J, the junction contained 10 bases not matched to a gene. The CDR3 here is CATKDRGPYGELFF. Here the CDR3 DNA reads TGTGCCACCAAAGACAGGGGGCCGTATGGGGAGCTGTTTTTT. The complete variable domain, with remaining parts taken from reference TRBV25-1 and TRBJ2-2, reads EADIYQTPRYLVIGTGKKITLECSQTMGHDKMYWYQQDPGMELHLIHYSYGVNSTEKGDLSSESTVSRIRTEHFPLTLESARPSHTSQYLCATKDRGPYGELFFGEGSRLTVL.

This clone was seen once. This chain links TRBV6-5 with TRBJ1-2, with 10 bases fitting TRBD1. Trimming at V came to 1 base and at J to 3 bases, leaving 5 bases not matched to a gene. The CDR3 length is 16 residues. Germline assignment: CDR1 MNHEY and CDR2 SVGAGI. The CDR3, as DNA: TGTGCCAGCAGTTACTTCACCGGGACAGGGGACTATGGCTACACCTTC. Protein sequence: CASSYFTGTGDYGYTF.

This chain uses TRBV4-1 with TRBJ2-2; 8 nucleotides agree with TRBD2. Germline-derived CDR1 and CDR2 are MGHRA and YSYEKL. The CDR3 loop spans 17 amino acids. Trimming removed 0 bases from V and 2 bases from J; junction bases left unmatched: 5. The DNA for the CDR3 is TGCGCCAGCAGCCAAGAATTTAGCGGGGCCAACACCGGGGAGCTGTTTTTT. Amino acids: CASSQEFSGANTGELFF.

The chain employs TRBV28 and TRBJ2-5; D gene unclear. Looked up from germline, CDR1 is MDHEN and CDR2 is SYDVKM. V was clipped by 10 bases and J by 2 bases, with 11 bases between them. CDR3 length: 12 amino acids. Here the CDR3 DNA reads TGTGCCACCAAAGGGCTGCAAGAGACCCAGTACTTC. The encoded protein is CATKGLQETQYF.

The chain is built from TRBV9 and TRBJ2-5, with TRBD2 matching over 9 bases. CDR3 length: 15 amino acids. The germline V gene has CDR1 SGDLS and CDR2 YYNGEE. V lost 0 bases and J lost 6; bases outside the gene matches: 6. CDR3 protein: CASSVGVSGGQTQYF. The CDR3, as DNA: TGTGCCAGCAGCGTAGGCGTTAGCGGGGGTCAGACCCAGTACTTC.

The CDR3 loop is CASSDGQGDTEAFF. The CDR3 DNA reads as TGTGCCAGCAGCGACGGACAGGGAGACACTGAAGCTTTCTTT. V and J are TRBV7-6 and TRBJ1-1; TRBD1 matches 8 bases. Trimming took 5 bases from V and 3 from J; bases not matched to a gene: 5. This CDR3 contains 14 residues. Looked up from germline, CDR1 is SGHVS and CDR2 is FNYEAQ.

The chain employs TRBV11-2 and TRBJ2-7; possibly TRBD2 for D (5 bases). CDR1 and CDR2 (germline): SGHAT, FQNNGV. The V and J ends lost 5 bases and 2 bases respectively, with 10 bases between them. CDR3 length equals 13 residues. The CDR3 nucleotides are TGTGCCAGCAGCCTGGACTGGACCTACGAGCAGTACTTC. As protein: CASSLDWTYEQYF.

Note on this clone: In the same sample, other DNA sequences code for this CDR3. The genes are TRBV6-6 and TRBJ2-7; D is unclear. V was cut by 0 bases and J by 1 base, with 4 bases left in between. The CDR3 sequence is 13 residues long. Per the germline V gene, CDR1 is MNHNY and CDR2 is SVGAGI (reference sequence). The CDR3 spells CASSYSISYEQYF. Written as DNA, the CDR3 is TGTGCCAGCAGTTACTCGATTTCCTACGAGCAGTACTTC.

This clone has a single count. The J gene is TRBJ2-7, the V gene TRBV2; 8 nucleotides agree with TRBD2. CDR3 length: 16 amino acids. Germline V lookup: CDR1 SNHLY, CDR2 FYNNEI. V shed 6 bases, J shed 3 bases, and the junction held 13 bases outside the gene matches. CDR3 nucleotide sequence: TGTGCCAGCAGCAGGGACCGCCAGCGGGAGAGCTACGAGCAGTACTTC. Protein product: CASSRDRQRESYEQYF.

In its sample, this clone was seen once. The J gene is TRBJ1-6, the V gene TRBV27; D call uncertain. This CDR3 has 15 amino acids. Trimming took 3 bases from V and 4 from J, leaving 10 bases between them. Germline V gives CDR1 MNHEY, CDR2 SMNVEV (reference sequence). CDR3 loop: CASSFAENYNSPLHF. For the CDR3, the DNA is TGTGCCAGCAGTTTCGCGGAGAATTATAATTCACCCCTCCACTTT.

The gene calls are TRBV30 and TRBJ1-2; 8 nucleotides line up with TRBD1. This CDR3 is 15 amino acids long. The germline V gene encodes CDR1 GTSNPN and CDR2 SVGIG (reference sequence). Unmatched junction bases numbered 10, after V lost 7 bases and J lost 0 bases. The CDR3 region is CALFSDREANYGYTF. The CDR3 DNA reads TGTGCCTTGTTCTCGGACAGGGAGGCTAACTATGGCTACACCTTC.

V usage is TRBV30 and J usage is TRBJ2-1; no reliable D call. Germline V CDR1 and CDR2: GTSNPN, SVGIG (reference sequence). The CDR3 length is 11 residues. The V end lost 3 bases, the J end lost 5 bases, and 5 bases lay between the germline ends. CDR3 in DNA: TGTGCCTGGAGAGCACACAATGAGCAGTTCTTC. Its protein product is CAWRAHNEQFF.

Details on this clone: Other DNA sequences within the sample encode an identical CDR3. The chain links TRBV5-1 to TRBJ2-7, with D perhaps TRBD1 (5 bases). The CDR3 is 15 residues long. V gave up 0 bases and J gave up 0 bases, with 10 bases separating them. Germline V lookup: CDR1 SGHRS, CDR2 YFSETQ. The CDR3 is CASSLDQGLSYEQYF. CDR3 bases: TGCGCCAGCAGCTTGGATCAGGGCCTCTCCTACGAGCAGTACTTC.

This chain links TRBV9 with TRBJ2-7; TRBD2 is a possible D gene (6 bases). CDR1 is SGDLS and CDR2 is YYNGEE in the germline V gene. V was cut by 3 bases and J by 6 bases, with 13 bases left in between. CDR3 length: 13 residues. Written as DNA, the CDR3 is TGTGCCAGCAGCGCTTTACGGGGAGGCGAGCAGTACTTC. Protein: CASSALRGGEQYF.

DNA for the CDR3: TGTGCCAGCAGCAAAGACGAACAGGGGGCTGGCACAGATACGCAGTATTTT. Translation: CASSKDEQGAGTDTQYF. The chain employs TRBV5-6 and TRBJ2-3; TRBD1 aligns across 9 bases. The germline V gene has CDR1 SGHDT and CDR2 YYEEEE. The CDR3 loop spans 17 amino acids. The ends lost 4 bases at V and 1 base at J; junction bases unmatched: 10.

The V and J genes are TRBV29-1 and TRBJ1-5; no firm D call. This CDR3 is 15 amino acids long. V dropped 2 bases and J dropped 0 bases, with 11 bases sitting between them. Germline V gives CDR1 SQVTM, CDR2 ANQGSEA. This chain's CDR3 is CSVETPGYSNQPQHF. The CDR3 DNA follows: TGCAGCGTTGAAACCCCAGGTTATAGCAATCAGCCCCAGCATTTT.

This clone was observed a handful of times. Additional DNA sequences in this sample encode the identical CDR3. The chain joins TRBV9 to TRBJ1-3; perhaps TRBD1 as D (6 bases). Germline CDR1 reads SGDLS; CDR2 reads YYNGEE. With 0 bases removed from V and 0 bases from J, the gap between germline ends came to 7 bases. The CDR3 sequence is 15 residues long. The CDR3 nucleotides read TGTGCCAGCAGCGTAGCAGGGGCCTCTGGAAACACCATATATTTT. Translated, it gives CASSVAGASGNTIYF.

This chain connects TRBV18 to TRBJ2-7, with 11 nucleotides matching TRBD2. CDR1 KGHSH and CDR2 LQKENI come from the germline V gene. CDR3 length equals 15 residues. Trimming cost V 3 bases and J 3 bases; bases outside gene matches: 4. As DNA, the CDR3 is TGTGCCAGCTCACCCGACACTAGCGGGGGCTACGAGCAGTACTTC. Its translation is CASSPDTSGGYEQYF.

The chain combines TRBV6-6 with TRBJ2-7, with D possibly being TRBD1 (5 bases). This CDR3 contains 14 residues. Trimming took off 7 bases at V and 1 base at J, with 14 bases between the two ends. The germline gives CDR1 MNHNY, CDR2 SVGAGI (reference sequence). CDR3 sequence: CASTNRGLSYEQYF. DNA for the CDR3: TGTGCCAGCACCAATAGGGGTTTATCCTACGAGCAGTACTTC.

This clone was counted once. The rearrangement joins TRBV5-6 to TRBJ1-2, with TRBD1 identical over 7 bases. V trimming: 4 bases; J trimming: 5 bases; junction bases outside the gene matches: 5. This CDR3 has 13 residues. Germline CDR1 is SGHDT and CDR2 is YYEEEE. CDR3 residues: CASSDGTAYGYTF. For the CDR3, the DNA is TGTGCCAGCAGCGATGGGACAGCTTATGGCTACACCTTC.

The CDR3 loop reads CASSLSGASGRFQETQYF. The CDR3 coding sequence is TGTGCCAGCAGTTTATCAGGGGCTAGCGGGCGTTTCCAAGAGACCCAGTACTTC. V gene TRBV27 combines with J gene TRBJ2-5; TRBD2 matches 8 bases. V lost 0 bases and J lost 1; bases outside the gene matches: 10. Germline V lookup: CDR1 MNHEY, CDR2 SMNVEV (reference sequence). The length of the CDR3 is 18 residues.

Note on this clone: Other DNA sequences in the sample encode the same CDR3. The CDR3 sequence: CASSVGGRNEQFF. In DNA, the CDR3 is TGTGCCAGCAGCGTAGGTGGCAGGAATGAGCAGTTCTTC. This chain uses TRBV9 with TRBJ2-1; D is unclear. This CDR3 contains 13 residues. Trimming pared 0 bases from V and 7 bases from J, leaving 8 bases between. The V gene's germline CDR1 is SGDLS and CDR2 YYNGEE.

DNA of the CDR3: TGTGCCAGCGCGGGAACTAGCGGCCAGGGGGATGAGCAGTTCTTC. This encodes CASAGTSGQGDEQFF. The V gene is TRBV9, the J gene TRBJ2-1; possible D gene TRBD2, 8 bases. CDR3 length: 15 amino acids. V was cut by 7 bases and J by 8 bases, with 22 bases left in between. CDR1 is SGDLS and CDR2 is YYNGEE in the germline V gene. The full variable domain, completed using reference TRBV9 and TRBJ2-1, is DSGVTQTPKHLITATGQRVTLRCSPRSGDLSVYWYQQSLDQGLQFLIQYYNGEERAKGNILERFSAQQFPDLHSELNLSSLELGDSALYFCASAGTSGQGDEQFFGPGTRLTVL.